Presented here are 18 T cell receptor beta chains from one specimen sequenced in a study of blood T cell repertoires in COVID-19. Sequenced by immunoSEQ multiplex PCR; TCRdb stores in-frame clones only, minus some. Among more than 65,000 clones listed, about 80% were seen once. What was sequenced was peripheral blood. These receptors all stem from a woman older than 75 with acute or convalescent COVID-19.

The gene calls are TRBV10-3 and TRBJ2-2; the match to TRBD2 covers 9 bases. This CDR3 contains 16 residues. Germline lookup yields CDR1 ENHRY and CDR2 SYGVKD. With V trimmed by 1 base and J by 4 bases, 4 bases remained unmatched. The CDR3 region is CAISEFASGTTGELFF. As DNA, the CDR3 is TGTGCCATCAGTGAGTTCGCTAGCGGGACCACCGGGGAGCTGTTTTTT.

The sample holds a few counts of this clone. This chain links TRBV15 with TRBJ2-2, with D uncertain. Germline lookup yields CDR1 LNHNV and CDR2 YYDKDF (reference sequence). The CDR3 totals 14 residues. Trimming pared 3 bases from V and 3 bases from J, leaving 8 bases between. The CDR3 DNA reads as TGTGCCACCAGCAGGGAGAGATACACCGGGGAGCTGTTTTTT. Residues: CATSRERYTGELFF.

The chain couples TRBV5-1 to TRBJ2-7; 11 nucleotides line up with TRBD1. Trimming at V came to 4 bases and at J to 6 bases, leaving 6 bases not matched to a gene. This CDR3 contains 14 residues. Germline values: CDR1 SGHRS, CDR2 YFSETQ. CDR3 amino acids: CASSPGQGAGEQYF. The CDR3 coding sequence is TGCGCCAGCAGCCCAGGACAGGGGGCGGGCGAGCAGTACTTC.

The genes are TRBV30 and TRBJ2-3, with D perhaps matching TRBD2 (6 bases). The germline gives CDR1 GTSNPN, CDR2 SVGIG (reference sequence). This CDR3 spans 12 amino acids. The V and J ends lost 4 bases and 5 bases respectively, with 10 bases between them. CDR3 sequence: CAWNQEGDTQYF. The CDR3, as DNA: TGTGCCTGGAATCAGGAGGGAGATACGCAGTATTTT.

This chain connects TRBV11-2 to TRBJ1-1; 7 bases match TRBD1. CDR1 and CDR2 from the germline V gene are SGHAT and FQNNGV. This CDR3 comprises 14 residues. The junction had 4 bases not matched to a gene; V was cut back by 0 bases and J by 6 bases. CDR3 DNA: TGTGCCAGCAGCTTAGAGCCTACAGGGGCTGAAGCTTTCTTT. It encodes CASSLEPTGAEAFF.

J is TRBJ2-3 and V is TRBV9, with a weak D call TRBD2 (5 bases). Germline V CDR1 and CDR2: SGDLS, YYNGEE. V lost 4 bases and J 1 base, leaving 16 bases between the germline ends. The CDR3 sequence is 16 residues long. This CDR3 is CASSPWEKVRTDTQYF. In DNA form, the CDR3 reads TGTGCCAGCAGCCCGTGGGAGAAGGTCCGCACAGATACGCAGTATTTT.

The chain has TRBV4-1 and TRBJ1-5, with a weak D call TRBD1 (6 bases). Trimming cost V 1 base and J 0 bases, with 19 bases left between them. Per the germline V gene, CDR1 is MGHRA and CDR2 is YSYEKL. The CDR3 is 19 amino acids. CDR3 DNA sequence: TGCGCCAGCAGCCAAGCTGATCTCACTCAGGGGCCTAGCAATCAGCCCCAGCATTTT. Its translation: CASSQADLTQGPSNQPQHF.

The rearrangement links TRBV7-9 to TRBJ2-1; 12 positions match TRBD2. J lost 8 bases, V lost 4 bases, and 9 bases had no gene match. The CDR3 extends over 16 amino acids. Per the germline V gene, CDR1 is SEHNR and CDR2 is FQNEAQ (reference sequence). CDR3 residues: CASSSLGGTSGHEQFF. The CDR3 coding sequence is TGTGCCAGCAGCTCACTAGGGGGGACTAGCGGGCATGAGCAGTTCTTC.

The chain links TRBV6-1 to TRBJ2-7; TRBD2 might be the D (6 bases). V was clipped by 2 bases and J by 5 bases, with 16 bases between them. Germline CDR1 is MNHNS and CDR2 is SASEGT. CDR3 length: 15 amino acids. CDR3 amino acids: CASSEPFPGGNEQYF. The CDR3 bases are TGTGCCAGCAGTGAACCCTTTCCCGGAGGGAACGAGCAGTACTTC.

The V gene is TRBV6-5, the J gene TRBJ2-5; D ambiguous. The CDR3 has 14 residues. Germline V lookup: CDR1 MNHEY, CDR2 SVGAGI. Trimming took off 5 bases at V and 2 bases at J, with 12 bases between the two ends. As DNA, the CDR3 is TGTGCCAGCAGTCTCAGCCGGGTACAAGAGACCCAGTACTTC. Protein: CASSLSRVQETQYF.

In this sample, this clone is medium-sized. The gene calls are TRBV5-1 and TRBJ1-5; 7 nucleotides align to TRBD1. CDR1 and CDR2 from the germline V gene are SGHRS and YFSETQ. Losses at the gene ends were 2 bases for V and 0 bases for J; bases not matched to a gene: 2. The CDR3 loop spans 15 amino acids. The CDR3 here is CASSFTGDSNQPQHF. In nucleotides, the CDR3 is TGCGCCAGCAGCTTTACAGGGGATAGCAATCAGCCCCAGCATTTT.

The chain joins TRBV10-1 to TRBJ2-7, with D uncertain. This CDR3 is 12 amino acids long. With 4 bases removed from V and 2 bases from J, the gap between germline ends came to 6 bases. Germline V gene lookup returns CDR1 WNHNN and CDR2 SYGVQD (reference sequence). CDR3 loop: CASSGSPYEQYF. The CDR3 DNA is TGCGCCAGCAGTGGTAGCCCCTACGAGCAGTACTTC.

This rearrangement joins TRBV28 to TRBJ2-3; the D gene is possibly TRBD1 (5 bases). The CDR3 loop spans 15 amino acids. V lost 6 bases and J 2 bases, leaving 15 bases between the germline ends. Germline V gives CDR1 MDHEN, CDR2 SYDVKM. CDR3 sequence reads: CASRSQGRVTDTQYF. The CDR3 DNA is TGTGCCAGCAGGTCTCAGGGTCGGGTCACAGATACGCAGTATTTT.

The chain links TRBV18 to TRBJ2-7, with TRBD1 as a possible D gene (6 bases). Germline-derived CDR1 and CDR2 are KGHSH and LQKENI. The V gene lost 3 bases and the J gene lost 6 bases, with 12 bases spanning the gap. This CDR3 has 13 amino acids. CDR3 sequence reads: CASSPPSGAEQYF. In DNA, the CDR3 is TGTGCCAGCTCACCCCCGTCAGGGGCCGAGCAGTACTTC.

The genes are TRBV5-8 and TRBJ1-1, with 9 bases that match TRBD1. V dropped 5 bases and J dropped 1; count of bases not matched to a gene: 9. This CDR3 is 16 amino acids long. Per the germline V gene, CDR1 is SGHTS and CDR2 is YDEGEE. The CDR3 here is CASSDTGGARNTEAFF. CDR3 nucleotides: TGTGCCAGCAGTGATACAGGGGGCGCGAGGAACACTGAAGCTTTCTTT.

The rearrangement joins TRBV18 to TRBJ1-1, with a possible D match to TRBD1 (6 bases). The length of the CDR3 is 14 residues. The V end was cut by 1 base, the J end by 5 bases, with 11 bases between. Germline CDR1 reads KGHSH; CDR2 reads LQKENI. DNA for the CDR3: TGTGCCAGCTCACCACAAGGGGGAGGGACTGAAGCTTTCTTT. This sequence encodes CASSPQGGGTEAFF.

V and J are TRBV21-1 and TRBJ2-7; TRBD1 is the table's D call and was not checked against the DNA. TRBV21-1 is shown as a pseudogene. This CDR3 contains 19 residues. The DNA for the CDR3 is TGTGCCAGCAGCAAAGAAGGACAGGGGAGGAGATCGGACTCCTACGAGCAGTACTTC. Translation: CASSKEGQGRRSDSYEQYF.

This chain uses TRBV18 with TRBJ1-2; TRBD1 aligns across 7 bases. The V and J ends lost 3 bases and 6 bases, in that order; junction bases with no gene match: 1. CDR3 size: 12 residues. The germline V gene has CDR1 KGHSH and CDR2 LQKENI. The CDR3 protein is CASSPTGDGYTF. For the CDR3, the DNA is TGTGCCAGCTCACCTACAGGGGATGGCTACACCTTC.